Only a few counts were recorded for the clone carrying this TCR beta chain. The antigen remains undetermined. These data originate in a study of T-cell memory formation after mild COVID-19. Study-wide results and caveats: Shrinking CD4+ clones were chiefly CM and EM; CD8+ ones were chiefly EMRA. Pre-infection memory carried some responding clones, suggesting that cross-reactive memory joined. SARS-CoV-2 specificity was not confirmed for second-wave clones peaking on day 37.

After 5'RACE with constant-segment primers, TCR alpha and TCR beta cDNA libraries carrying sample barcodes and UMIs were obtained. TCRdb re-analysed the 5' RACE reads in MiXCR, keeping a single row per CDR3 protein. Of roughly 380,000 distinct CDR3 sequences in the sample, 28% were seen once. There are 18 residues in the CDR3. V lost 5 bases, J lost 0 bases, and 23 bases lay in between. The germline V gene encodes CDR1 PRHDT and CDR2 FYEKMQ (reference sequence). This chain connects TRBV13 to TRBJ2-7, with TRBD1 as a possible D gene (5 bases). The sample taken for sequencing was PBMCs or a T cell subset sorted from them (not recorded which). This receptor was taken from an adult woman who had mild COVID-19 (a few samples of this study predate the infection). Cell type and time point are not known. CDR3 residues: CASSATGRHLLSSYEQYF. CDR3 coding DNA: TGTGCCAGCAGCGCAACAGGTCGGCACCTCCTTAGCTCCTACGAGCAGTACTTC.